This T cell receptor beta chain comes out of a study of cytomegalovirus exposure and HLA in healthy donors. On the study more broadly: A subsequent analysis stated that the 120 or so validation repertoires were run on the same platform as the roughly 710 first-cohort repertoires.

Sequencing was performed with immunoSEQ multiplex PCR; in TCRdb, only in-frame clones are kept and a portion is missing. The table has 70,000 to 80,000 clones, 94% seen once. This clone was counted a single time. Sequencing was carried out using PBMCs. The TCR was taken from a woman aged 18-29 years in good health and CMV-seronegative.

CDR3 in amino acids: CASSLSPQQGNEQFF. CDR3 DNA: TGTGCCAGCAGCTTATCCCCCCAACAGGGAAATGAGCAGTTCTTC. The chain uses TRBV11-2 and TRBJ2-1; possibly TRBD1 for D (6 bases). The CDR3 is 15 amino acids. V was trimmed by 2 bases and J by 7 bases, leaving 15 bases between them. Germline V gives CDR1 SGHAT, CDR2 FQNNGV.